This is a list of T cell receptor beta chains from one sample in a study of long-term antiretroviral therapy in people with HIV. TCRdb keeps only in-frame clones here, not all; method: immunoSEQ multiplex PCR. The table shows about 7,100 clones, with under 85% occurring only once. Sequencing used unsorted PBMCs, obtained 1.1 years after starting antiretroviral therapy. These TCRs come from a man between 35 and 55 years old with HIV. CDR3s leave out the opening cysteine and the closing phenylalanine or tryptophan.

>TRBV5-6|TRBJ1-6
ASSLNRGRSPLH
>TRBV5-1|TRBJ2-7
ASSLGGTYEQY
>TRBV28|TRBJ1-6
ASSLGVPPLH
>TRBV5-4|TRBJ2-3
ASSLGFTGTGTDTQY
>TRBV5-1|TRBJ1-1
ATREGTDTEAF
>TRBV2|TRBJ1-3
ASLGFGPIGGNTIY
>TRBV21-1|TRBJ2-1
ASSKVRKGWGEQF
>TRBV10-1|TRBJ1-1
ASSDRGIHTEAF
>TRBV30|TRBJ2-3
AWSEGGVTQY
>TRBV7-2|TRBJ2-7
ASSFKGGPTEQY
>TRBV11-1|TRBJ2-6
ASSLGFDSSGANVLT
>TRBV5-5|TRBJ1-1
ASSLGRFMNTEAF
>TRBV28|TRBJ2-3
ASSHQRGGDADTQY
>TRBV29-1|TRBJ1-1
SVEWGAGNTEAF
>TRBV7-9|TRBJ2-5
ASSPGLAAQY
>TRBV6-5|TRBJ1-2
ASSYEGPYGYT
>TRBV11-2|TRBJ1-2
ASSLGGGYGYT
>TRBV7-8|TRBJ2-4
ASSWRQGPKPTENIQY
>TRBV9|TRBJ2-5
ASSVEWGGETQY
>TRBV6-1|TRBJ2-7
ASSESGLQTYEQY
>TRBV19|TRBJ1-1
ASSIEGPPTEAF
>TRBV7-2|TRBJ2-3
ASSLGQMSTDTQY
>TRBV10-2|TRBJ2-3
ASSGRSGGTDTQY
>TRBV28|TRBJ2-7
ASSLFPSGSYEQY
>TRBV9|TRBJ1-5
ASSVGTNQPQH
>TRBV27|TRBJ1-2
ASSFGQLPFYGYT
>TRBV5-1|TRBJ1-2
ASSLSIQDYGYT
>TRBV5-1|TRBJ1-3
ASSLGGDGNTIY
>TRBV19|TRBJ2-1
ASSLGQGGYNEQF
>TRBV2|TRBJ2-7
ASRNNYEQY
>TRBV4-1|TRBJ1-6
ASSHGQGTAPLH
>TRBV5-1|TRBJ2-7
ASSSNSLGTGAFEQY
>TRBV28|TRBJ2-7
ASSFPGGPYEQY
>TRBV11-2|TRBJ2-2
ASSLVEGGYTGELF
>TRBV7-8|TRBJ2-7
ASSSTSGGAYEQY
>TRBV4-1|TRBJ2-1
ASSQLSGQYNEQF
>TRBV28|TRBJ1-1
ASSLFGTAYEAF
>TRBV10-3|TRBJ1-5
AISEYSTEVYSNQPQH
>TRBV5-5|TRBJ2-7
ASRDLGTASYEQY
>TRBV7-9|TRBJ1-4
ASSTTGGNEKLF
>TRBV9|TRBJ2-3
ASSVEGRGPDTQY
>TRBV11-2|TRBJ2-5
ASSLGGSLGETQY
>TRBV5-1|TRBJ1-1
ASSTGQVKKAF
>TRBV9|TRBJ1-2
ASLGTGMGYT
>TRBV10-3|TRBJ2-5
AISEGTEEEKETQY
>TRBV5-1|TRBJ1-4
ASSNRQEALEKLF
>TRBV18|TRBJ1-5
ASSPVDRVGNQPQH
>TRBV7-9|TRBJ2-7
ASQRAALYEQY
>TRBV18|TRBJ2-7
ASSPGLAGEQY
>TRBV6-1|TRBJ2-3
ACQTSGLPDTQY
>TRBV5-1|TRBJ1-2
ASTGGDGYT
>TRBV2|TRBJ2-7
ASSVHYPGGETGYEQY
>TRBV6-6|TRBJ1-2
ASSYSTGANYGYT
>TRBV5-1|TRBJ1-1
ASSLNRGLINTEAF